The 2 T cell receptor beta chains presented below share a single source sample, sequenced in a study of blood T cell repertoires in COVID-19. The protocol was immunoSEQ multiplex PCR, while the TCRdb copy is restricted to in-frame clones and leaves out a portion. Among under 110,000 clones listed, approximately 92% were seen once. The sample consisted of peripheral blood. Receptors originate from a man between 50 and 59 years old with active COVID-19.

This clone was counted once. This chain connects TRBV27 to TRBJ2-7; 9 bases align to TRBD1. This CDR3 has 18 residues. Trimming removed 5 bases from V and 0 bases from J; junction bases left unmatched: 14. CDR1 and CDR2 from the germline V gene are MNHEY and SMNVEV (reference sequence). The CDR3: CASSRDREGGVLSYEQYF. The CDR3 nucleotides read TGTGCCAGCAGTAGGGACAGGGAGGGCGGGGTACTCTCCTACGAGCAGTACTTC.

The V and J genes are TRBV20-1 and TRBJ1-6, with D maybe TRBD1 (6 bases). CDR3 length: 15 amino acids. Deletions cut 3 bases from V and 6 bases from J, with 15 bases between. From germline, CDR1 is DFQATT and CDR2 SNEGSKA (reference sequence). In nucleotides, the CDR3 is TGCAGTGCTAGTCAGGGGAGCGTGATTAATTCACCCCTCCACTTT. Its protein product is CSASQGSVINSPLHF.